This is a list of T cell receptor beta chains from one sample in a study of blood T cell repertoires in COVID-19. Here immunoSEQ multiplex PCR was the method, and the copy in TCRdb shows in-frame clones only, minus some. The repertoire holds under 300,000 clones, roughly 89% seen once, with 1.5% to 2% in the top ten. What was sequenced was PBMCs or T cells enriched from blood (not recorded which). The receptors stem from a woman between 40 and 55 years old who had recovered from COVID-19. Each CDR3 is given with its conserved first and last residue. A D gene is named only where the DNA matches it firmly. Expanded clones are given a class, and other clones once, few, many or no size at all.

TRBD1,TRBV15,few,TRBJ1-2,CATSGTGFKRYGYTF,TGTGCCACCAGCGGGACAGGGTTCAAGCGCTATGGCTACACCTTC
.,TRBV19,.,TRBJ1-1,CASRTRDVSEAFF,TGTGCCAGTAGAACCAGGGATGTCTCCGAAGCTTTCTTT
.,TRBV7-9,.,TRBJ1-2,CASSLAGKQGFRDGYTF,TGTGCCAGCAGCTTAGCGGGGAAACAGGGTTTCCGGGATGGCTACACCTTC
.,TRBV15,.,TRBJ2-1,CATSRDWQWNEQFF,TGTGCCACCAGCAGAGATTGGCAGTGGAATGAGCAGTTCTTC
.,TRBV29-1,.,TRBJ2-1,CSAAPGNEQFF,TGCAGCGCTGCACCGGGGAATGAGCAGTTCTTC
.,TRBV15,.,TRBJ1-1,CATSRPGLNTEAFF,TGTGCCACCAGCAGACCAGGGTTGAACACTGAAGCTTTCTTT
.,TRBV7-2,once,TRBJ1-2,CASSWPGLDYGYTF,TGTGCCAGCAGCTGGCCGGGACTCGATTATGGCTACACCTTC
TRBD1,TRBV5-4,.,TRBJ2-7,CASSSTGGTVYEQYF,TGTGCCAGCAGCTCTACAGGGGGGACCGTCTACGAGCAGTACTTC
TRBD1,TRBV3-1/TRBV3-2,once,TRBJ1-4,CASSQVLRTGGRKLFF,TGTGCCAGCAGCCAAGTTCTTAGGACAGGAGGTCGGAAACTGTTTTTT
TRBD2,TRBV9,.,TRBJ2-3,CASSVSGRGDTQYF,TGTGCCAGCAGCGTTAGCGGGAGGGGAGATACGCAGTATTTT
TRBD1,TRBV4-1,.,TRBJ1-6,CASSQQDRENSPLHF,TGCGCCAGCAGCCAACAAGACAGGGAGAATTCACCCCTCCACTTT
TRBD2,TRBV6-1,.,TRBJ2-2,CASSDRRGTNTGELFF,TGTGCCAGCAGTGACCGGCGGGGGACGAACACCGGGGAGCTGTTTTTT
.,TRBV12-5,once,TRBJ2-7,CASGSGFAASGEQYF,TGTGCTAGTGGTTCGGGTTTTGCGGCATCGGGGGAGCAGTACTTC
.,TRBV12-3/TRBV12-4,.,TRBJ2-6,CASRVAGANVLTF,TGTGCCAGCAGGGTAGCTGGGGCCAACGTCCTGACTTTC
TRBD1,TRBV20-1,.,TRBJ1-1,CSANTGAEAFF,TGCAGTGCTAATACAGGGGCTGAAGCTTTCTTT
TRBD1,TRBV5-6,.,TRBJ1-2,CASSPIGQGRTSYTF,TGTGCCAGCAGCCCGATCGGACAGGGCAGAACTAGCTACACCTTC
.,TRBV5-1,.,TRBJ2-1,CASSPTSSYNEQFF,TGCGCCAGCAGCCCCACGAGCTCCTACAATGAGCAGTTCTTC
TRBD2,TRBV7-2,.,TRBJ2-7,CASSLVGTSAYEQYF,TGTGCCAGCAGCTTAGTGGGGACTAGCGCCTACGAGCAGTACTTC
TRBD2,TRBV4-1,.,TRBJ2-1,CASSQQTSGSGYHNEQFF,TGCGCCAGCAGCCAACAGACTAGCGGGAGCGGTTACCACAATGAGCAGTTCTTC
TRBD2,TRBV9,.,TRBJ2-4,CASSAMTSGIGKNIQYF,TGTGCCAGCAGCGCTATGACTAGCGGGATCGGCAAAAACATTCAGTACTTC
.,TRBV5-1,once,TRBJ1-1,CASTRGQGGRTEAFF,TGCGCCAGCACCCGGGGTCAGGGAGGGCGCACTGAAGCTTTCTTT
TRBD1,TRBV27,.,TRBJ1-2,CATLNQGQGVGGYTF,TGTGCCACCCTTAACCAAGGACAGGGCGTGGGAGGCTACACCTTC
.,TRBV7-2,.,TRBJ1-5,CASSYGFGGNQPQHF,TGTGCCAGCAGCTACGGGTTTGGTGGCAATCAGCCCCAGCATTTT
TRBD1,TRBV30,.,TRBJ1-1,CAWSPGGAFF,TGTGCCTGGAGTCCAGGGGGGGCTTTCTTT
.,TRBV7-9,.,TRBJ1-1,CASSGQVNTEAFF,TGTGCCAGCAGCGGCCAGGTGAACACTGAAGCTTTCTTT
.,TRBV27,once,TRBJ2-1,CASSATSLRNEQFF,TGTGCCAGCAGTGCTACCTCCCTACGCAATGAGCAGTTCTTC
TRBD2,TRBV7-8,.,TRBJ2-3,CASSRRTTSGGTDTQYF,TGTGCCAGCAGCCGCCGTACCACTAGCGGGGGCACAGATACGCAGTATTTT
.,TRBV4-3,.,TRBJ2-3,CASSQDLGTDTQYF,TGCGCCAGCAGCCAAGATCTTGGCACAGATACGCAGTATTTT
.,TRBV21-1,.,TRBJ1-3,CASSTKSGFSGNTIYF,TGTGCCAGCAGCACTAAAAGCGGGTTCTCTGGAAACACCATATATTTT